This TCR beta chain came from a study of identifying expanded T cells in peripheral blood. With 6 bases removed from V and 5 bases from J, the gap between germline ends came to 17 bases. The CDR3 is 15 amino acids. CDR1 and CDR2 (germline): LNHDA, SQIVND (reference sequence). Data came from immunoSEQ multiplex PCR; TCRdb stores just in-frame clones and leaves some out. The table shows 100,000 to 150,000 clones, with 80% to 90% occurring only once. What was sequenced was blood. V is TRBV19 and J is TRBJ1-5; no reliable D call. The receptor comes from a person between 18 and 69 years old in good health. The CDR3 region has the DNA TGTGCCAGTAGCAATGGGGAGGATCGGGATCAGCCCCAGCATTTT. Amino acid sequence: CASSNGEDRDQPQHF.